The clone carrying this TCR beta chain turned up a few times. Original data processing: Reference gene primer amplification gave nucleated cell count estimates. Here immunoSEQ multiplex PCR was the method, and the copy in TCRdb shows in-frame clones only, minus some. The V and J calls and clone size were taken over from that table, and D and trimming were inferred from the DNA. The repertoire holds about 98,000 clones, 82% seen once, with 11% in the top ten. After removal of 1 base from V and 0 bases from J, the junction contained 3 bases not matched to a gene. CDR3 length: 15 amino acids. Germline loops: CDR1 SGHRS, CDR2 YFSETQ. This record belongs to a study of blood T cell repertoires in COVID-19. Study summary: Samples representing acute and convalescent COVID-19 were sourced from the United States, Italy and Spain. T cells, B-cell-depleted T cells, or PBMCs supplied cDNA or gDNA.

The clonotype originates from a man between 65 and 85 years old with active or convalescent COVID-19. The chain couples TRBV5-1 to TRBJ1-2, with 7 bases lining up with TRBD1. The sample was peripheral blood. CDR3 sequence (DNA): TGCGCCAGCAGCTTGTCGGGACAGTCTAACTATGGCTACACCTTC. Amino acids: CASSLSGQSNYGYTF.